This T cell receptor (beta chain) came from a study of blood T cell repertoires in COVID-19. About the research overall: PBMCs, B-cell-depleted T cells, or T cells were the source of the cDNA or gDNA that made up the material.

Libraries were prepared by immunoSEQ multiplex PCR; TCRdb keeps only in-frame clonotypes and omits some of them. The repertoire holds around 210,000 clones, with about four fifths as singletons. This CDR3 spans 17 amino acids. V gave up 3 bases and J gave up 1 base, with 18 bases separating them. The germline gives CDR1 MGHRA, CDR2 YSYEKL. The receptor comes from an elderly woman with COVID-19, enrolled during active disease. This chain links TRBV4-1 with TRBJ2-5; perhaps TRBD2 as D (6 bases). Sequenced material: peripheral blood. The CDR3 region has the DNA TGCGCCAGCAGCCAGGGACCGGCGGGGAGTGCCCAAGAGACCCAGTACTTC. Amino acid sequence: CASSQGPAGSAQETQYF.